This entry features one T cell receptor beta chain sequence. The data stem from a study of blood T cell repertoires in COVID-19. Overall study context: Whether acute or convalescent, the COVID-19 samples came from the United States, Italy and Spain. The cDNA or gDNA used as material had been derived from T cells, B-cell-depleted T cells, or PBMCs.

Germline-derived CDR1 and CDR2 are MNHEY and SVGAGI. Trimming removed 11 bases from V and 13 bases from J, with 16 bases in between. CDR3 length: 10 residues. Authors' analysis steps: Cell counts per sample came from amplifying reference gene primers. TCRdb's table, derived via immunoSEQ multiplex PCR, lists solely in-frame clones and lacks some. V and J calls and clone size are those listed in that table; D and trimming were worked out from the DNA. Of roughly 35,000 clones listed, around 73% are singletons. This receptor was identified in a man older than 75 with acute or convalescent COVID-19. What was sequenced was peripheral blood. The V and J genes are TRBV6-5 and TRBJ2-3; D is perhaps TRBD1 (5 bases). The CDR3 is CASSGLGEYF. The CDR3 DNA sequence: TGTGCCTCCTCCGGCTTAGGGGAGTATTTT.